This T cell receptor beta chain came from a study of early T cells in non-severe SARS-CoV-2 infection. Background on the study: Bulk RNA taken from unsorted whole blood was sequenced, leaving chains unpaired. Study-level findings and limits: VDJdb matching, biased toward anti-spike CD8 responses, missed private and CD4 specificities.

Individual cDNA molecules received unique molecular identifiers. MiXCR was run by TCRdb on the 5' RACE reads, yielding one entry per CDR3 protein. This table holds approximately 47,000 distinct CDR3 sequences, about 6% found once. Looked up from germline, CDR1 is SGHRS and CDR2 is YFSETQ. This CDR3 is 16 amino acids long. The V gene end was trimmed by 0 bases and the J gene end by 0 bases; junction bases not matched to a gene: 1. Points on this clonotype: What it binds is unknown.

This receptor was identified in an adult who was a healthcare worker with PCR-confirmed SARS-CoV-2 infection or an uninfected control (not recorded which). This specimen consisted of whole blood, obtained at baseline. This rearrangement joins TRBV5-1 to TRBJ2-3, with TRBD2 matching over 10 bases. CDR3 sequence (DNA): TGCGCCAGCAGCTTGGTACTAGCGGGGAGCACAGATACGCAGTATTTT. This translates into CASSLVLAGSTDTQYF.